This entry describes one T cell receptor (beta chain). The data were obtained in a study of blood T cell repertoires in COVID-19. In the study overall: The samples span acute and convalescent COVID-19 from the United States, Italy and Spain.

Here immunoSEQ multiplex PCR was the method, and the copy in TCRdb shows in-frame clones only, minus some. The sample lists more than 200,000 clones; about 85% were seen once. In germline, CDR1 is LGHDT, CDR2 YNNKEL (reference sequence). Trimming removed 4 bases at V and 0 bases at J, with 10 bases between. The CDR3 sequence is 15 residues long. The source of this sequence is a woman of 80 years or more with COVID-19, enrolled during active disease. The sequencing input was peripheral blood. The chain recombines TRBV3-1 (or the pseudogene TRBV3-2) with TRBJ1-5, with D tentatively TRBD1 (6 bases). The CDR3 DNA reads TGTGCCAGCAGCCGAGAGGGACATAGCAATCAGCCCCAGCATTTT. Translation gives CASSREGHSNQPQHF.